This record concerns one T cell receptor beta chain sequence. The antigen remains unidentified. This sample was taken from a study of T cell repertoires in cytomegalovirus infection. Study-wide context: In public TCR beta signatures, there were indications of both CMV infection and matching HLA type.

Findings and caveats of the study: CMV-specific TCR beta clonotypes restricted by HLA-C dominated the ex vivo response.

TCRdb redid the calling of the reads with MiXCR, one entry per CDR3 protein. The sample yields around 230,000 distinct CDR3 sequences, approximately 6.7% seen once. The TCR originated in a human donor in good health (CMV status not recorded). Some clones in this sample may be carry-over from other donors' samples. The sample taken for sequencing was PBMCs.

CDR3 sequence (DNA): TGTGCCAGCAGTTTACCAGGGAGCAACTATGGCTACACCTTC. It codes for CASSLPGSNYGYTF. The genes are TRBV28 and TRBJ1-2, with a possible D match to TRBD1 (5 bases). Trimming stripped 2 bases from V and 2 bases from J, with 9 bases between. The CDR3 covers 14 residues. The germline V gene encodes CDR1 MDHEN and CDR2 SYDVKM.